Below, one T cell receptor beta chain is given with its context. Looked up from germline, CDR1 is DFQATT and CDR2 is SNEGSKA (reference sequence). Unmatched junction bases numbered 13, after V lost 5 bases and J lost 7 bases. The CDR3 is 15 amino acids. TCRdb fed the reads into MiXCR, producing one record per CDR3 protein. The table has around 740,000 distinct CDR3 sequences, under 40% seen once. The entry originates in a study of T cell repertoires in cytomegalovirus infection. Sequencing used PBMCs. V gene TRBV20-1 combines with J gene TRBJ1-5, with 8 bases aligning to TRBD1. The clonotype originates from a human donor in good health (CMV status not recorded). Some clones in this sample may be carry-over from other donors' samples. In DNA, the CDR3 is TGCAGTGCTCTAATGGCAGGGGGCAGACAACAGCCCCAGCATTTT. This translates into CSALMAGGRQQPQHF.